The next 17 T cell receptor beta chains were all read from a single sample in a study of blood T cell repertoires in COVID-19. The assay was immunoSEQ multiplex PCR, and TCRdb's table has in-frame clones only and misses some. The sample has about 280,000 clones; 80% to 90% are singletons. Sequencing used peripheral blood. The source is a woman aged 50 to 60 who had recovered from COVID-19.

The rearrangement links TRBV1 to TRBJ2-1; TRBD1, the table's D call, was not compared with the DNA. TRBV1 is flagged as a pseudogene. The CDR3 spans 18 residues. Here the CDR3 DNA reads TGCACCAGCAGCCAAGTAGCCCAGACAGCCATCTCCTACAATGAGCAGTTCTTC. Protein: CTSSQVAQTAISYNEQFF.

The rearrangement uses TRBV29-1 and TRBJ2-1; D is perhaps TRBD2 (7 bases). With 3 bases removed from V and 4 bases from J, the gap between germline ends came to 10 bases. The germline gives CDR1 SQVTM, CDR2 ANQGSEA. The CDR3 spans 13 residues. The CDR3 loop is CSVERGGYNEQFF. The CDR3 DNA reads TGCAGCGTTGAGAGGGGGGGATACAATGAGCAGTTCTTC.

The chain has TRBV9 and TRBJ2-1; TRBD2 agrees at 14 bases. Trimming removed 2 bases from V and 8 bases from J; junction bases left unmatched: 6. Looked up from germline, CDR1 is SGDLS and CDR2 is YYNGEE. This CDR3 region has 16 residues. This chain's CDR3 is CASSVGTSGSLYEQFF. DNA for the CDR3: TGTGCCAGCAGCGTTGGGACTAGCGGGAGTTTGTATGAGCAGTTCTTC.

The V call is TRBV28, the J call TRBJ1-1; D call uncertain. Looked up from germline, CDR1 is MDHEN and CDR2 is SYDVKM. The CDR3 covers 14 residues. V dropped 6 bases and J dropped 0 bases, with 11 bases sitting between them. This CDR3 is CASSPRLVNTEAFF. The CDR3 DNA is TGTGCCAGCAGCCCCAGGTTGGTGAACACTGAAGCTTTCTTT.

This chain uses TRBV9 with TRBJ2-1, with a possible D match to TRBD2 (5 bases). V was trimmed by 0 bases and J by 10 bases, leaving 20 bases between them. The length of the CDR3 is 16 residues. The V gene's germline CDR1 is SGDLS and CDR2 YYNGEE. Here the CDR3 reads CASSVVKTTSTGEQFF. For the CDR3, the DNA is TGTGCCAGCAGCGTAGTTAAGACTACTAGTACTGGGGAGCAGTTCTTC.

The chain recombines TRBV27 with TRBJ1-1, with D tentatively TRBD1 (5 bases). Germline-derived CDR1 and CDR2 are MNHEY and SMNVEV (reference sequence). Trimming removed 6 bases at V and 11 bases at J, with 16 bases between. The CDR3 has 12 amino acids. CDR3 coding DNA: TGTGCCAGCAGGTCGGGGGGGACGCGGGCTTTCTTT. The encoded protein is CASRSGGTRAFF.

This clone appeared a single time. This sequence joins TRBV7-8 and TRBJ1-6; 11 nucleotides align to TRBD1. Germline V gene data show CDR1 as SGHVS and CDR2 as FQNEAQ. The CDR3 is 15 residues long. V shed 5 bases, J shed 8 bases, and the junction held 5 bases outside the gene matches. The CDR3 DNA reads TGTGCCAGCAGCAACGGGACAGGGGGTTATTCACCCCTCCACTTT. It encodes CASSNGTGGYSPLHF.

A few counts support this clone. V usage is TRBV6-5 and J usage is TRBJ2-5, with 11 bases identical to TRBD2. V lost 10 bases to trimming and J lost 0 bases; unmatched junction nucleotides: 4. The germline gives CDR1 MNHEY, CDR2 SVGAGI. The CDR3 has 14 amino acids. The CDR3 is CATIAGGYQETQYF. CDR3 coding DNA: TGTGCCACAATAGCGGGGGGGTACCAAGAGACCCAGTACTTC.

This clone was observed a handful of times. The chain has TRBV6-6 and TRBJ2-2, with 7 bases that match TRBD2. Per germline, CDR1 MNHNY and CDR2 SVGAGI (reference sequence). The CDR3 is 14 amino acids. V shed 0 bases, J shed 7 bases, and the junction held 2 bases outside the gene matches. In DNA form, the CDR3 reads TGTGCCAGCAGTTACTCGGGGGGGAGCGGGGAGCTGTTTTTT. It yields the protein CASSYSGGSGELFF.

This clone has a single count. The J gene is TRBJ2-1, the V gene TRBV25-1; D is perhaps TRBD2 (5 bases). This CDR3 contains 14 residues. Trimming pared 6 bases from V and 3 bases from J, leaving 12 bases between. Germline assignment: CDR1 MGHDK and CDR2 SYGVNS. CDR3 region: CASSLRESYNEQFF. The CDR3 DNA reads TGTGCCAGCAGCTTAAGGGAGAGCTACAATGAGCAGTTCTTC. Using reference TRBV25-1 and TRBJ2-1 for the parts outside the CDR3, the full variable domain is EADIYQTPRYLVIGTGKKITLECSQTMGHDKMYWYQQDPGMELHLIHYSYGVNSTEKGDLSSESTVSRIRTEHFPLTLESARPSHTSQYLCASSLRESYNEQFFGPGTRLTVL.

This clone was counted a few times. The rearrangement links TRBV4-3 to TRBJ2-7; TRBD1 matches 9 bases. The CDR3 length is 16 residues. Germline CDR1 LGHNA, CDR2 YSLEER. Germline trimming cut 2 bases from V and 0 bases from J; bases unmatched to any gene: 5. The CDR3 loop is CASSQQQGAASYEQYF. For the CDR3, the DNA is TGCGCCAGCAGCCAACAACAGGGGGCGGCCTCCTACGAGCAGTACTTC.

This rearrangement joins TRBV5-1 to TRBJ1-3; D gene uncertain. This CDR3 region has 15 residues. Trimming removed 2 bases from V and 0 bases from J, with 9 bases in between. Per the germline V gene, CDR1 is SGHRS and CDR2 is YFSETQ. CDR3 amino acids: CASSFAGSSGNTIYF. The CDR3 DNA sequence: TGCGCCAGCAGCTTTGCAGGCTCCTCTGGAAACACCATATATTTT.

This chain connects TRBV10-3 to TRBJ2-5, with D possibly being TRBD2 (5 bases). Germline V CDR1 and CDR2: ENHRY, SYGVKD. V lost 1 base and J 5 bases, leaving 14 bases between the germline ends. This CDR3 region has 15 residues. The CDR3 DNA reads TGTGCCATCAGTGAGTTTGCGGGTACTGGGGAGACCCAGTACTTC. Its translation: CAISEFAGTGETQYF.

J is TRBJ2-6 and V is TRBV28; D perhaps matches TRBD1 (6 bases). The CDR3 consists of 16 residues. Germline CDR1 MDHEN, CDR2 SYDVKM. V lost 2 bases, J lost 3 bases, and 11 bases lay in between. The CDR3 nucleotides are TGTGCCAGCAGTTTACATTACAGGGTTGGGGCCAACGTCCTGACTTTC. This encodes CASSLHYRVGANVLTF.

CDR3 amino acids: CASSVDGGAPETQYF. As DNA, the CDR3 is TGTGCCAGCAGCGTAGACGGGGGAGCCCCTGAGACCCAGTACTTC. This chain links TRBV9 with TRBJ2-5; a possible D gene is TRBD2 (6 bases). The CDR3 extends over 15 amino acids. Trimming removed 0 bases at V and 5 bases at J, with 14 bases between. The germline V gene has CDR1 SGDLS and CDR2 YYNGEE.

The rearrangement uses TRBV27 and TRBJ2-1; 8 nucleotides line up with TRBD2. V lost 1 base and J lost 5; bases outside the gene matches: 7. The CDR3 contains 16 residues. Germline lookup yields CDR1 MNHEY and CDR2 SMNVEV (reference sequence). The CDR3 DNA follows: TGTGCCAGCAGTTTATGGTCGGGAGGGCCTCACAATGAGCAGTTCTTC. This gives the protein CASSLWSGGPHNEQFF.

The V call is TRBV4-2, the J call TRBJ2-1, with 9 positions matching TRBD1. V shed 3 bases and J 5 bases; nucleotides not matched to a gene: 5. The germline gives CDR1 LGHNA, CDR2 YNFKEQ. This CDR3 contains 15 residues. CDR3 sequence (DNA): TGTGCCAGCAGCCAGGCCGGGACAGGGAACAATGAGCAGTTCTTC. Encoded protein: CASSQAGTGNNEQFF.